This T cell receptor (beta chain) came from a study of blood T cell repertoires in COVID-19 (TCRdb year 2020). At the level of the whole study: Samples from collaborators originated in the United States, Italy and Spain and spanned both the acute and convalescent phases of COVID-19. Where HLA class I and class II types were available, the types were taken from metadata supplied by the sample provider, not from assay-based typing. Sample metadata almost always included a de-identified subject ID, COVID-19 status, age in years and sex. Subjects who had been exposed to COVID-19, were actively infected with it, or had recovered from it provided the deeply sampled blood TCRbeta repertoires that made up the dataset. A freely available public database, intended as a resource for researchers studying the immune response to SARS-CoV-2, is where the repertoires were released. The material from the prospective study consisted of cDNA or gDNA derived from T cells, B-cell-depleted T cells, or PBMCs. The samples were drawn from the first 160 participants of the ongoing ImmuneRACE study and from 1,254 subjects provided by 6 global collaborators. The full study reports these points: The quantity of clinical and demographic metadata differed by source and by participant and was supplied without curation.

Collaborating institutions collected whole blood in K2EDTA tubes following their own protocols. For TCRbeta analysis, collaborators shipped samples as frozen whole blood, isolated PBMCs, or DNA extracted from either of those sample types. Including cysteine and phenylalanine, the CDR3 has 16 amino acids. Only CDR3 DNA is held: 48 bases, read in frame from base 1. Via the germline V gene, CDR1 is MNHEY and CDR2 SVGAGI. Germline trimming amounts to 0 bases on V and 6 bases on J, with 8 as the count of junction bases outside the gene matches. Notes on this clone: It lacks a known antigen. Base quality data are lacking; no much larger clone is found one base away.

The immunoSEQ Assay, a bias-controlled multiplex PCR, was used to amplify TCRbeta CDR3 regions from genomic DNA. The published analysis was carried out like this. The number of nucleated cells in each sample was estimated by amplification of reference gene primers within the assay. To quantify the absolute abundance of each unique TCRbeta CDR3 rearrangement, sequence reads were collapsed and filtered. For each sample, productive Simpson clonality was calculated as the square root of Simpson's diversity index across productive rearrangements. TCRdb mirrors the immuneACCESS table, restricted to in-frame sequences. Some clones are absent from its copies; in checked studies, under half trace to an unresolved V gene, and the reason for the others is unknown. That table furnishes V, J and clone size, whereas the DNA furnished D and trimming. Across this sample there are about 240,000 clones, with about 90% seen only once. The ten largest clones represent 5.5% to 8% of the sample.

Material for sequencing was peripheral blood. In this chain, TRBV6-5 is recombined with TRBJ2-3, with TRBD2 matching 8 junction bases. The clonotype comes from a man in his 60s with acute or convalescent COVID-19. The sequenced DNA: TGTGCCAGCAGTTACTCCACGGGGGGGAGTTCGGATACGCAGTATTTT. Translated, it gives CASSYSTGGSSDTQYF.